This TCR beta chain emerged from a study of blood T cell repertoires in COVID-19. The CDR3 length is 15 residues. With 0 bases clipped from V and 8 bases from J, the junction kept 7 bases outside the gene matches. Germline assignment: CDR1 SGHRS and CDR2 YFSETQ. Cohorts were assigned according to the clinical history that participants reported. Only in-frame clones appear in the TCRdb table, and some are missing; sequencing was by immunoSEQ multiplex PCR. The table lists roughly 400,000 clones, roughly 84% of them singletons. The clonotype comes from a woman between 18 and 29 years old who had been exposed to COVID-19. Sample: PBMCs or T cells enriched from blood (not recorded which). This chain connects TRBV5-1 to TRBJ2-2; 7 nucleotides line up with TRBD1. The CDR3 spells CASSLERRGSGELFF. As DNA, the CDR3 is TGCGCCAGCAGCTTGGAACGCAGGGGGTCGGGGGAGCTGTTTTTT.